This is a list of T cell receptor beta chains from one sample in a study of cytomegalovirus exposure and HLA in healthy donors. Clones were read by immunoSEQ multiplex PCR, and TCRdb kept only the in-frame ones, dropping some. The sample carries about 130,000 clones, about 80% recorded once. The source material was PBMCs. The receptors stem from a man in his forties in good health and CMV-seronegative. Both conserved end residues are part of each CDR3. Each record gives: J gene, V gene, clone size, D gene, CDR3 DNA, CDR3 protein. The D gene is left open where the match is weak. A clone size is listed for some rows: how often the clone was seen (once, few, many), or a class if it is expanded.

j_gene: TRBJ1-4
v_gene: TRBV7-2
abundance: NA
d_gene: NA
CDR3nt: TGTGCCAGCAGCCCGGACGGGGCAACTAATGAAAAACTGTTTTTT
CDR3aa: CASSPDGATNEKLFF

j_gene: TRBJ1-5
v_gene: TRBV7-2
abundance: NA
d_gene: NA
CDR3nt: TGTGCCAGCAGCTCACAGGAGAATCAGCCCCAGCATTTT
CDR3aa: CASSSQENQPQHF

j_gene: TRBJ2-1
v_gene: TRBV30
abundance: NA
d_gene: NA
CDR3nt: TGTGCCTGGAGTGGAACGGGGTTCTCCTACAATGAGCAGTTCTTC
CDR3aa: CAWSGTGFSYNEQFF

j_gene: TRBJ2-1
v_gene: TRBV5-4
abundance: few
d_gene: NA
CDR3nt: TGTGCCAGCAGCCGCGGGACAGACTCCTACAATGAGCAGTTCTTC
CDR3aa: CASSRGTDSYNEQFF

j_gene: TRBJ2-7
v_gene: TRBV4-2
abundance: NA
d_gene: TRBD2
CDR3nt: TGTGCCAGCAGCCAAGATGGGGGCGGGAGGGCCCTTGGCGAGCAGTACTTC
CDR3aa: CASSQDGGGRALGEQYF

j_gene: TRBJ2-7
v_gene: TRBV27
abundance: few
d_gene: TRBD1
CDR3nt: TGTGCCAGCAGGGCGACAGGGTTCTACGAGCAGTACTTC
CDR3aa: CASRATGFYEQYF

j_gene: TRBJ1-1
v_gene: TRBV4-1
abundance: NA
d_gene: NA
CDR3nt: TGCGCCAGCAGCCCAGAAGCCGCAGGGCACACTGAAGCTTTCTTT
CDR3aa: CASSPEAAGHTEAFF

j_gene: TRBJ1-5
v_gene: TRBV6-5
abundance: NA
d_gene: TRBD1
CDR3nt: TGTGCCAGCAGTCAGACAGGGTCCAATCAGCCCCAGCATTTT
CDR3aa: CASSQTGSNQPQHF

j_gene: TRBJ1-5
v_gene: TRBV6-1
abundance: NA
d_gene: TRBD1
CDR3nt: TGTGCCAGCAGCTCAGGGGGCTGGGATCAGCCCCAGCATTTT
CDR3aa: CASSSGGWDQPQHF

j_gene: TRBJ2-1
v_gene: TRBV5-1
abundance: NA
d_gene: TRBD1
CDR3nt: TGCGCCAGCAGCTTGGTACCGGGACAGGAGAATGAGCAGTTCTTC
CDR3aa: CASSLVPGQENEQFF

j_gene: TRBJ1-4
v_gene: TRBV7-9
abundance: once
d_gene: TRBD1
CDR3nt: TGTGCCAGCAGCCATCGACAGGGTGGTGAAAAACTGTTTTTT
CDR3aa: CASSHRQGGEKLFF

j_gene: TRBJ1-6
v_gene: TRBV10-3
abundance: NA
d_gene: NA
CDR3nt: TGTGCCATCAGTGAGTCGACGTCGGGGGGCCAGGGAGTCTCACCCCTCCACTTT
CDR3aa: CAISESTSGGQGVSPLHF

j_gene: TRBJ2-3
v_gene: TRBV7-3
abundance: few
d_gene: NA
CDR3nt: TGTGCCAGCAGCCCAAACCAGGGTGTCGCGTTAACAGATACGCAGTATTTT
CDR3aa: CASSPNQGVALTDTQYF

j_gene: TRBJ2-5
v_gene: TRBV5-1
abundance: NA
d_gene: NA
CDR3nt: TGCGCCAGCAGCTTCGGACAGGCGGGGGAGACCCAGTACTTC
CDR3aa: CASSFGQAGETQYF

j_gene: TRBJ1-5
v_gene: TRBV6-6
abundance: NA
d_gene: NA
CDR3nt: TGTGCCAGCAGGGGGGGCGGGGGCAGCAATCAGCCCCAGCATTTT
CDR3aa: CASRGGGGSNQPQHF

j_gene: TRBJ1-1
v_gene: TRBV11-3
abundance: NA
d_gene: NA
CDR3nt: TGTGCCAGCAGCCCGTCCGGGGGGCGCGGGGACACTGAAGCTTTCTTT
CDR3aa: CASSPSGGRGDTEAFF

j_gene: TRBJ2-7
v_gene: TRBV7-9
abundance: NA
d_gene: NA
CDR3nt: TGTGCCAGCAGCTTTCTCCCCTACGAGCAGTACTTC
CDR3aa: CASSFLPYEQYF

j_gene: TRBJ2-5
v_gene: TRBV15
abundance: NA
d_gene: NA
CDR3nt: TGTGCCACCAGCAGAGATCCATTGGGGGCGGGAGAGACCCAGTACTTC
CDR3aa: CATSRDPLGAGETQYF

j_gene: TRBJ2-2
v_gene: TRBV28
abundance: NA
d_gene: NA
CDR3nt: TGTGCCAGCAGTTTTCCAAACACCGGGGAGCTGTTTTTT
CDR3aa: CASSFPNTGELFF

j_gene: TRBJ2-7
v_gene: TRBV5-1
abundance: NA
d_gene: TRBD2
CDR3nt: TGCGCCAGCAGTTCTAGCGGCTACGAGCAGTACTTC
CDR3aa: CASSSSGYEQYF

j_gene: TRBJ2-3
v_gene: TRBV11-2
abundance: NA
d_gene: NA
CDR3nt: TGTGCCAGCAGCTTCCCCCTGTACGGGATACCACACACAGATACGCAGTATTTT
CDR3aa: CASSFPLYGIPHTDTQYF

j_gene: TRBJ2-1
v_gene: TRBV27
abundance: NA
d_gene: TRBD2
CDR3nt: TGTGCCAGTTGGGCTAGCGGGGGGGCCCACAATGAGCAGTTCTTC
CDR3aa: CASWASGGAHNEQFF

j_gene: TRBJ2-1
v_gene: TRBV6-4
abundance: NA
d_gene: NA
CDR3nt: TGTGCCAGCAGTGACTTCCCAGGGGCTACCTACAATGAGCAGTTCTTC
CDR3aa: CASSDFPGATYNEQFF

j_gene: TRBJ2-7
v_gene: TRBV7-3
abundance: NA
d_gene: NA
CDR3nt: TGTGCCAGCAGCTTAACACATTCTGGCGAGCAGTACTTC
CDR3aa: CASSLTHSGEQYF

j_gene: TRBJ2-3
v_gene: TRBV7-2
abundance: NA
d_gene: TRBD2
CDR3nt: TGTGCCAGCAGCACCGGACTAGGAGATACGCAGTATTTT
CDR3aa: CASSTGLGDTQYF

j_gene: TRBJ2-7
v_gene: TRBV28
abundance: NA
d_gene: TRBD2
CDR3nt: TGTGCCACCGAAGGGACTAGCGGGGGGGCGGTTTTTGGTGAGCAGTACTTC
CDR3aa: CATEGTSGGAVFGEQYF

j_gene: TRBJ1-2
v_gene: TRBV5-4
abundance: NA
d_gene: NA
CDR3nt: TGTGCCAGCAGCTTACCTGGGGCAGCTTCTTACTATGGCTACACCTTC
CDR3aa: CASSLPGAASYYGYTF

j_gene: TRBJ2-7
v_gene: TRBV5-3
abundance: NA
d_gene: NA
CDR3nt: TGTGCCAGAAGCTTGAAAGAGGCAGGGCCCTACGAGCAGTACTTC
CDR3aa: CARSLKEAGPYEQYF

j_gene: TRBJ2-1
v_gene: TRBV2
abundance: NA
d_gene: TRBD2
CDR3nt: TGTGCCAGCAGTGACCTGGGCGGGAGTGGGTACAATGAGCAGTTCTTC
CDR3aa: CASSDLGGSGYNEQFF

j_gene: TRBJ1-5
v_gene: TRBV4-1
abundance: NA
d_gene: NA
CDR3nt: TGCGCCAGCAGCCAAGGGGCCACAGGGAGCAATCAGCCCCAGCATTTT
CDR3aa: CASSQGATGSNQPQHF

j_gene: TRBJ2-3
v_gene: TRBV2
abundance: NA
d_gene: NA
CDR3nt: TGTGCCAGCAGTGTAGACAAGTCTAGCACAGATACGCAGTATTTT
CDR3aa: CASSVDKSSTDTQYF

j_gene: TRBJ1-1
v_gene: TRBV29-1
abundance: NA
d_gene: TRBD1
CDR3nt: TGCAGGGGGGACAGCTTGAACACTGAAGCTTTCTTT
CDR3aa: CRGDSLNTEAFF

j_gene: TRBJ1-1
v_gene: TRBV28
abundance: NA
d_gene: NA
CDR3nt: TGTGCCAGCACTCCCTCTGGGGCCCCTGAAGCTTTCTTT
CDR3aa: CASTPSGAPEAFF

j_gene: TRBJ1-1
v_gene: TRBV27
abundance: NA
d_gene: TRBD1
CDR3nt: TGTGCCAGCAGGGGGTCACAGGGGTCCTTGAACACTGAAGCTTTCTTT
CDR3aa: CASRGSQGSLNTEAFF

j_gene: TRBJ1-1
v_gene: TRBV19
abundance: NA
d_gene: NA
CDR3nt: TGTGCCACCTCATGGGGCCCGAACACTGAAGCTTTCTTT
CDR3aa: CATSWGPNTEAFF

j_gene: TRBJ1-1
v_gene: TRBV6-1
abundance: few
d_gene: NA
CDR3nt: TGTGCCAGCAGTGAAGTCAGGAACACTGAAGCTTTCTTT
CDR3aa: CASSEVRNTEAFF

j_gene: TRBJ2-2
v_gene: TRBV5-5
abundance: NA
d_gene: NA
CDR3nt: TGTGCCAGCAGCTCCCCGGACAGATCGAACACCGGGGAGCTGTTTTTT
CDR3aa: CASSSPDRSNTGELFF

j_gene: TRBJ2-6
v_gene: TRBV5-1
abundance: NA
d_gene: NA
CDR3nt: TGCGCCAGCAGCCAGGGGTTAATGGGGGGGGCCAACGTCCTGACTTTC
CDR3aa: CASSQGLMGGANVLTF

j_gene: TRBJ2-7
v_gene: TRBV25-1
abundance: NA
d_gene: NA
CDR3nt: TGTGCCAGCATGGGGGGATCCCTCCACGAGCAGTACTTC
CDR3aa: CASMGGSLHEQYF

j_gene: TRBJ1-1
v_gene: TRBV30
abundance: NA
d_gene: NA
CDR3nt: TGTGCCTGGATGGCAGGGCCGAACACTGAAGCTTTCTTT
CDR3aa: CAWMAGPNTEAFF

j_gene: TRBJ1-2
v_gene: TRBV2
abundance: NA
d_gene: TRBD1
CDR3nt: TGTGCCAGCAGTGAAAGGACAGGGAACGGCTACACCTTC
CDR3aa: CASSERTGNGYTF

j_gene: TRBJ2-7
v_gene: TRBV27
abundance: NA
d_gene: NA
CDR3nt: TGTGCCAGCAGTTTTGAGGCGGCAGACAGTCTATCCTACGAGCAGTACTTC
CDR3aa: CASSFEAADSLSYEQYF

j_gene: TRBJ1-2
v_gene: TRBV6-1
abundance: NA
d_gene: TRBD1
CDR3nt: TGTGCCAGCAGCGTCGACAGGGACCCCGGCTATGGCTACACCTTC
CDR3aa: CASSVDRDPGYGYTF

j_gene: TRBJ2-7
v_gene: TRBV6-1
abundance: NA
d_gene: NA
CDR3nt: TGTGCCAGCAGTGACGCAGGGTACTTTGGCGAGCAGTACTTC
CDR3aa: CASSDAGYFGEQYF

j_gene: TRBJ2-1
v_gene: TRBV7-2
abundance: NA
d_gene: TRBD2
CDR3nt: TGTGCCAGCAGCCCTAGCGGGCCGGCATACAATGAGCAGTTCTTC
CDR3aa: CASSPSGPAYNEQFF

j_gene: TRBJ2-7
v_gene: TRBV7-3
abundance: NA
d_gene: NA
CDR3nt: TGTGCCAGCAGCTTTGTCGGGAATCGCGGGCAGTACTTC
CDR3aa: CASSFVGNRGQYF

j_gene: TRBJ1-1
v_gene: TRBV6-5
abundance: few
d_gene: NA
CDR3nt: TGTGCCAGCAGTTACGGCGGGGGTATGAACACTGAAGCTTTCTTT
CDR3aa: CASSYGGGMNTEAFF

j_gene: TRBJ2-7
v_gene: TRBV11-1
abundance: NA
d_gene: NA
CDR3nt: TGTGCCAGCAGCTTAGGGACAGTCGGCTACGAGCAGTACTTC
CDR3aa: CASSLGTVGYEQYF

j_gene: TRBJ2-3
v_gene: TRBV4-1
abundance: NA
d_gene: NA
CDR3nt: TGCGCCAGCAGCCAAGATGGCAGGGGATCAGATACGCAGTATTTT
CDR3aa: CASSQDGRGSDTQYF

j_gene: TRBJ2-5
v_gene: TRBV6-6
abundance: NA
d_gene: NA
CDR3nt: TGTGCCAGCAGTTACTCGACATGGGGGGTCAAGACCCAGTACTTC
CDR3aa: CASSYSTWGVKTQYF

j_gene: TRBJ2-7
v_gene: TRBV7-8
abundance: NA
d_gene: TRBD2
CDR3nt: TGTGCCAGCAGCTTAGAGGGGACTAACCACTACGAGCAGTACTTC
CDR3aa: CASSLEGTNHYEQYF

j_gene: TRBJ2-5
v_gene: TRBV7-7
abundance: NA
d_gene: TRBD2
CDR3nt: TGTGCCAGCAGCTCGACTAGCGGCCAAGAGACCCAGTACTTC
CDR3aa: CASSSTSGQETQYF

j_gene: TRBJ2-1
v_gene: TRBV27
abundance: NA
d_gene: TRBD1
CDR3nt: TGTGCCAGCAAGATCCCGGGACAGGGCCGCAATGAGCAGTTCTTC
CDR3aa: CASKIPGQGRNEQFF

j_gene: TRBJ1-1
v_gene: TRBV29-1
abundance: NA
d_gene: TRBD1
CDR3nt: TGCAGCGTTGAAGATCTAGTGGGGACAGGGAACACTGAAGCTTTCTTT
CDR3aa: CSVEDLVGTGNTEAFF

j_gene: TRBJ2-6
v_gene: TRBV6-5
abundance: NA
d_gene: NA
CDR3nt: TGTGCCAGCAGCAGCTCTGGGGCCAACGTCCTGACTTTC
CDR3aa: CASSSSGANVLTF

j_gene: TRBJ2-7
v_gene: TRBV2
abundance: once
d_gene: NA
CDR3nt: TGTGCCAGCAGCCTGGACTATAGCTCCTACGAGCAGTACTTC
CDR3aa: CASSLDYSSYEQYF